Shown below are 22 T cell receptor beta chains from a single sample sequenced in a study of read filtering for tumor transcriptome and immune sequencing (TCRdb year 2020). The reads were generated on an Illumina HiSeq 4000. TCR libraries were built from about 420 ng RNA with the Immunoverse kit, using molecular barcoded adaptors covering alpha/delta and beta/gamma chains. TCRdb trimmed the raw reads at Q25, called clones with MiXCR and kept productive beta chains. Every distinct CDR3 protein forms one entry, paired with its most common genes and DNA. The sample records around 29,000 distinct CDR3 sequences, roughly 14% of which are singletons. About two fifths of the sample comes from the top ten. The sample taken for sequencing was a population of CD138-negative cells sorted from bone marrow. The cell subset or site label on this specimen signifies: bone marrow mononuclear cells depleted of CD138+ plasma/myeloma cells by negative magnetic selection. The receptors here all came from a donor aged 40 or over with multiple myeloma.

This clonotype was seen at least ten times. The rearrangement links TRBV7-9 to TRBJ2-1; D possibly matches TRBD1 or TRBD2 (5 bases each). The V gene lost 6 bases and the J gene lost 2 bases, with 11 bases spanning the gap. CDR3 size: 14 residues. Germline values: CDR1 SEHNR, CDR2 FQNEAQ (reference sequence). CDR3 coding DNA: TGTGCCAGCAGACGGGACCTCCCCTACAATGAGCAGTTCTTC. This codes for CASRRDLPYNEQFF.

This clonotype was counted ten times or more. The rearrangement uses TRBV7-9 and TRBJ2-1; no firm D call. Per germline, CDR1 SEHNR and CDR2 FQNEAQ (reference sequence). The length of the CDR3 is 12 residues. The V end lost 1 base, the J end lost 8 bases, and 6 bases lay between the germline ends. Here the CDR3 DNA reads TGTGCCAGCAGCTTAGACGTAGATGAGCAGTTCTTC. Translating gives CASSLDVDEQFF. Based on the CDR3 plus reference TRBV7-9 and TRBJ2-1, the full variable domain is DTGVSQNPRHKITKRGQNVTFRCDPISEHNRLYWYRQTLGQGPEFLTYFQNEAQLEKSRLLSDRFSAERPKGSFSTLEIQRTEQGDSAMYLCASSLDVDEQFFGPGTRLTVL.

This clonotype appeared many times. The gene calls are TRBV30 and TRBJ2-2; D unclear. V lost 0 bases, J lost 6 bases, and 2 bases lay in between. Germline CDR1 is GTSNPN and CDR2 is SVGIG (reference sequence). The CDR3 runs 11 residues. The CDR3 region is CAWSVSGELFF. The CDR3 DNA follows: TGTGCCTGGAGTGTATCCGGGGAGCTGTTTTTT.

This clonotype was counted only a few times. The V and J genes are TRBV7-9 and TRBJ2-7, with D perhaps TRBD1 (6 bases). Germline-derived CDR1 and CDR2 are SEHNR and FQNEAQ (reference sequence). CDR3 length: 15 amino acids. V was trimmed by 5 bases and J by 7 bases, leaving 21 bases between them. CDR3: CASSPPVQGTWEQYF. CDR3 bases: TGTGCCAGCAGCCCACCTGTACAGGGAACGTGGGAGCAGTACTTC.

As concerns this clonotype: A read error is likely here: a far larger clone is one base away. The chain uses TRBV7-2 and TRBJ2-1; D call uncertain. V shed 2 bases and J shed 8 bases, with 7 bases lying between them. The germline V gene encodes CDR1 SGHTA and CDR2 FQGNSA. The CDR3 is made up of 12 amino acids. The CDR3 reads CASSLNGDEQFF. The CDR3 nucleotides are TGTGCCAGCAGCTTAAATGGCGATGAGCAGTTCTTC.

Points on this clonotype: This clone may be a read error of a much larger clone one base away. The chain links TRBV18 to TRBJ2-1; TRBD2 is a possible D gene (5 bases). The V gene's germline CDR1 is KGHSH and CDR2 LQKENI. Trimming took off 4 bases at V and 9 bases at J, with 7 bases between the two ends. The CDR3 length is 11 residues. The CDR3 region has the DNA TGTGCCAGCTCACGGGAGAGTGAGCAGTTCTTC. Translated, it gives CASSRESEQFF.

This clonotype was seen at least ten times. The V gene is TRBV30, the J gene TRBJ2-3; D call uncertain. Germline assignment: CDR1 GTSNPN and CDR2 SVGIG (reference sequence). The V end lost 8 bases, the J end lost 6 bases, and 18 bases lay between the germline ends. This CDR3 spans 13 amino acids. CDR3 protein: CASQDAPRDTQYF. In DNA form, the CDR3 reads TGTGCCAGCCAGGACGCCCCGAGGGATACGCAGTATTTT.

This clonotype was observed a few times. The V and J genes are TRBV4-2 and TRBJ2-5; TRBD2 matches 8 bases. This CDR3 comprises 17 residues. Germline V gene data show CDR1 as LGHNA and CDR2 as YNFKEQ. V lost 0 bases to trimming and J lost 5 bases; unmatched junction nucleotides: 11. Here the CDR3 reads CASSQDGISGKGETQYF. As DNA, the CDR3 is TGTGCCAGCAGCCAAGACGGAATTAGCGGGAAAGGCGAGACCCAGTACTTC.

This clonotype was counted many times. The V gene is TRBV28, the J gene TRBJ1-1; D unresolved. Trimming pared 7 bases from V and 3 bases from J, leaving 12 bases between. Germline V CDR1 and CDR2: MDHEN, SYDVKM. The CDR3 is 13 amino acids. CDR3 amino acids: CASTEDGDTEAFF. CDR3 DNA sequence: TGTGCCAGCACCGAGGACGGGGACACTGAAGCTTTCTTT.

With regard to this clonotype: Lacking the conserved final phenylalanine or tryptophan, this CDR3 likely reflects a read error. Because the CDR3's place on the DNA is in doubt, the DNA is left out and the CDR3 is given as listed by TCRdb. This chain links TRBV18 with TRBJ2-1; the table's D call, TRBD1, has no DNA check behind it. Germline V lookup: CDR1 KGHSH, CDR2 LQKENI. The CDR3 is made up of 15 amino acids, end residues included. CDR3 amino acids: CASSPMGGANNEQIS.

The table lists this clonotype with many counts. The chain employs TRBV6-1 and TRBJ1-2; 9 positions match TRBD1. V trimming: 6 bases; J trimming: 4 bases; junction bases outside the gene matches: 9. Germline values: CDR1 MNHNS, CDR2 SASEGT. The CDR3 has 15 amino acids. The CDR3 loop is CASRKDLTGGYGYTF. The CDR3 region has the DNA TGTGCCAGCAGAAAGGACCTGACAGGGGGCTATGGCTACACCTTC.

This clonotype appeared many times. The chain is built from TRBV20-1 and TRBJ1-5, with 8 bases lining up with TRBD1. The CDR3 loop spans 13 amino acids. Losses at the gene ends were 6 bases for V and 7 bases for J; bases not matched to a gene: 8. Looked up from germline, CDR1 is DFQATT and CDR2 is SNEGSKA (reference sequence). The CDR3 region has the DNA TGCAGTGCCAGTGACAGGGGAAGACAGCCCCAGCATTTT. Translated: CSASDRGRQPQHF.

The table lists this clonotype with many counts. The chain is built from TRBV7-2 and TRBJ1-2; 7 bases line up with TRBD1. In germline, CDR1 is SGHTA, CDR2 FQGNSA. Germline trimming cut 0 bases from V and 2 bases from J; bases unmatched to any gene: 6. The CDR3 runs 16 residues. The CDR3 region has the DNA TGTGCCAGCAGCTTAGCGCTGGGACAGACGAACTATGGCTACACCTTC. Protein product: CASSLALGQTNYGYTF.

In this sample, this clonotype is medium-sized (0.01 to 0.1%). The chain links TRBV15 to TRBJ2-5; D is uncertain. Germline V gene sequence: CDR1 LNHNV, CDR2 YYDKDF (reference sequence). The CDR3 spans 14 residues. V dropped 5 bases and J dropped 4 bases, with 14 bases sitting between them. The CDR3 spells CATSEEKVIETQYF. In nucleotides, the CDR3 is TGTGCCACCAGCGAGGAGAAGGTGATAGAGACCCAGTACTTC. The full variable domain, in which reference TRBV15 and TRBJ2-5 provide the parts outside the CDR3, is DAMVIQNPRYQVTQFGKPVTLSCSQTLNHNVMYWYQQKSSQAPKLLFHYYDKDFNNEADTPDNFQSRRPNTSFCFLDIRSPGLGDTAMYLCATSEEKVIETQYFGPGTRLLVL.

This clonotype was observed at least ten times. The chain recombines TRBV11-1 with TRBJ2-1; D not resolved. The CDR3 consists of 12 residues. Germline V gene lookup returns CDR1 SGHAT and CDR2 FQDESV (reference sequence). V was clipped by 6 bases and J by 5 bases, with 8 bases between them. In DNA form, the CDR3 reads TGTGCCAGCAGAGAAGAGAACAATGAGCAGTTCTTC. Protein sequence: CASREENNEQFF.

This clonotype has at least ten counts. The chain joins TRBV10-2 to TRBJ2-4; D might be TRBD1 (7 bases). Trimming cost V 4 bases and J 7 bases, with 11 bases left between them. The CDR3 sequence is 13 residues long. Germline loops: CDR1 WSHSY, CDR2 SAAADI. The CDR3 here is CASSGQGGNIQYF. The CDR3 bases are TGCGCCAGCAGTGGACAGGGAGGCAACATTCAGTACTTC.

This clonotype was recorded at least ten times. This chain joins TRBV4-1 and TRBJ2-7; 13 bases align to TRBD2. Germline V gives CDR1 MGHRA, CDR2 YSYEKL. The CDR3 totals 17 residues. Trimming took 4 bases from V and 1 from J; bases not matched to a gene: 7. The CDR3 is CASSRSLAGGPSYEQYF. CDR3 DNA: TGCGCCAGCAGCCGCTCACTAGCGGGAGGGCCGTCCTACGAGCAGTACTTC.

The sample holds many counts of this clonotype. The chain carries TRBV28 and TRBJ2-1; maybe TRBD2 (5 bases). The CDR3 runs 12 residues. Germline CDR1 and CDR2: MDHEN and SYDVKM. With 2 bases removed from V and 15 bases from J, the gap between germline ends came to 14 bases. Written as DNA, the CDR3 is TGTGCCAGCAGTTTAGGCCACCGTGGAGGGTTCTTC. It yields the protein CASSLGHRGGFF.

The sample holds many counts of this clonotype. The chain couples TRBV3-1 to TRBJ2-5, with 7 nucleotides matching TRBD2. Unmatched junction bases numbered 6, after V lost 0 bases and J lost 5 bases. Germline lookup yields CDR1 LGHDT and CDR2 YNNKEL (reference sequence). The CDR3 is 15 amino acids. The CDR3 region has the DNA TGTGCCAGCAGCCAAGATAGAGCGGGGCAGGAGACCCAGTACTTC. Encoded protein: CASSQDRAGQETQYF.

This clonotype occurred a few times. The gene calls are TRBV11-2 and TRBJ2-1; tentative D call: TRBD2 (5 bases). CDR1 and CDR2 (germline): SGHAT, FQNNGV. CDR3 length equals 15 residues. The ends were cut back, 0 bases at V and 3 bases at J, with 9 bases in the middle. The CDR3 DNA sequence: TGTGCCAGCAGCTTAGAACGGGGAGACTACAATGAGCAGTTCTTC. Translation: CASSLERGDYNEQFF.

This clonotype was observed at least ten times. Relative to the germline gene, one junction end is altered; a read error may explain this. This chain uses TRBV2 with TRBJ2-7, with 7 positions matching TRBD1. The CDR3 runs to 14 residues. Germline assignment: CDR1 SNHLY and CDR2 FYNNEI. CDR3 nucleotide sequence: TGTGCCAGCAGGGAAGGGACAGCGACTTACGAGCAGTACTTC. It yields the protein CASREGTATYEQYF.

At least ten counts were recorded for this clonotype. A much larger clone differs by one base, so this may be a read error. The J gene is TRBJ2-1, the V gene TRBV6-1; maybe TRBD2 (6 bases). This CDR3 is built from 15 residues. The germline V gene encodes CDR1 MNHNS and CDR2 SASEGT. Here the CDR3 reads CASTGERVTYNKQFF. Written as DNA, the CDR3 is TGTGCCAGCACCGGAGAGCGGGTAACCTACAATAAGCAGTTCTTC.